One and the same sample provided the 21 T cell receptor beta chains below, sequenced in a study of blood T cell repertoires in COVID-19. Sequencing used immunoSEQ multiplex PCR; TCRdb keeps in-frame clones, though not all of them. This table has 150,000 to 200,000 clones, 75% to 90% appearing once. The sequencing sample was made of peripheral blood. These receptors all stem from a human donor with active or convalescent COVID-19. The donor label of this sample is uncertain.

This chain connects TRBV28 to TRBJ2-7; tentatively, D is TRBD1 (6 bases). Germline CDR1 and CDR2: MDHEN and SYDVKM. The CDR3 spans 12 residues. Trimming cost V 3 bases and J 7 bases, with 10 bases left between them. CDR3 loop: CASSFRDREQYF. CDR3 nucleotide sequence: TGTGCCAGCAGTTTTCGCGACAGGGAGCAGTACTTC.

The chain uses TRBV3-1 (or the pseudogene TRBV3-2) and TRBJ1-2; 8 bases align to TRBD1. Unmatched junction bases numbered 6, after V lost 5 bases and J lost 4 bases. The CDR3 sequence is 14 residues long. Germline V gives CDR1 LGHDT, CDR2 YNNKEL (reference sequence). CDR3 sequence (DNA): TGTGCCAGCAGCAAACAGGGGGGTATCTATGGCTACACCTTC. As protein: CASSKQGGIYGYTF.

The chain recombines TRBV28 with TRBJ2-7, with 9 bases that match TRBD2. Trimming removed 4 bases from V and 2 bases from J; junction bases left unmatched: 6. Germline V lookup: CDR1 MDHEN, CDR2 SYDVKM. The CDR3 has 15 amino acids. For the CDR3, the DNA is TGTGCCAGCAGTTATGCTGGCGGGAGGGCCTACGAGCAGTACTTC. It yields the protein CASSYAGGRAYEQYF. Filled out from reference TRBV28 and TRBJ2-7, the complete variable domain reads DVKVTQSSRYLVKRTGEKVFLECVQDMDHENMFWYRQDPGLGLRLIYFSYDVKMKEKGDIPEGYSVSREKKERFSLILESASTNQTSMYLCASSYAGGRAYEQYFGPGTRLTVT.

The chain employs TRBV6-5 and TRBJ1-5; D unclear. Trimming shortened V by 6 bases and J by 6 bases, and 18 bases separated the two germline ends. CDR1 MNHEY and CDR2 SVGAGI come from the germline V gene. The CDR3 has 15 residues. CDR3 nucleotide sequence: TGTGCCAGCAGAGCTGGCCCCCACCGGGGTCAGCCCCAGCATTTT. This encodes CASRAGPHRGQPQHF.

CDR3 residues: CASSLFGTDGADTQYF. For the CDR3, the DNA is TGCGCCAGCAGCTTGTTTGGGACAGACGGCGCAGATACGCAGTATTTT. The genes are TRBV5-1 and TRBJ2-3; 7 nucleotides line up with TRBD1. This CDR3 has 16 amino acids. V trimming: 1 base; J trimming: 4 bases; junction bases outside the gene matches: 9. Germline assignment: CDR1 SGHRS and CDR2 YFSETQ.

The genes are TRBV3-1 (or the pseudogene TRBV3-2) and TRBJ1-4; D is ambiguous. Germline V CDR1 and CDR2: LGHDT, YNNKEL (reference sequence). The CDR3 consists of 15 residues. V lost 4 bases and J 0 bases, leaving 9 bases between the germline ends. CDR3 nucleotides: TGTGCCAGCAGCCTATCAGGTGCAACTAATGAAAAACTGTTTTTT. Protein product: CASSLSGATNEKLFF.

J is TRBJ2-7 and V is TRBV25-1; D is perhaps TRBD2 (5 bases). The CDR3 covers 12 residues. With 5 bases removed from V and 3 bases from J, the gap between germline ends came to 8 bases. The germline V gene encodes CDR1 MGHDK and CDR2 SYGVNS. The CDR3 DNA sequence: TGTGCCAGCAGTAGTCGGGGCTACGAGCAGTACTTC. It encodes CASSSRGYEQYF.

The genes are TRBV7-9 and TRBJ2-6; 7 positions agree with TRBD1. In germline, CDR1 is SEHNR, CDR2 FQNEAQ (reference sequence). Trimming cost V 5 bases and J 0 bases; bases outside gene matches: 16. The CDR3 is made up of 20 amino acids. This CDR3 is CASSNSGPDRFSSGANVLTF. The CDR3 DNA follows: TGTGCCAGCAGCAATTCTGGGCCGGACAGGTTTTCCTCTGGGGCCAACGTCCTGACTTTC.

The chain employs TRBV9 and TRBJ1-5; D gene ambiguous. There are 13 residues in the CDR3. V lost 4 bases and J lost 7, with 12 bases in between. CDR1 is SGDLS and CDR2 is YYNGEE in the germline V gene. CDR3 DNA sequence: TGTGCCAGCAGCCTAGAAGAGGGACAGCCCCAGCATTTT. Protein: CASSLEEGQPQHF.

This clone was picked up a small number of times. The genes are TRBV5-6 and TRBJ2-2, with TRBD1 matching 7 bases. Trimming at V came to 0 bases and at J to 0 bases, leaving 2 bases not matched to a gene. Looked up from germline, CDR1 is SGHDT and CDR2 is YYEEEE. This CDR3 has 16 residues. CDR3 nucleotide sequence: TGTGCCAGCAGCTTGGCGGGGACAGCGAACACCGGGGAGCTGTTTTTT. Its translation: CASSLAGTANTGELFF.

The J gene is TRBJ2-3, the V gene TRBV10-1, with 11 positions matching TRBD2. Looked up from germline, CDR1 is WNHNN and CDR2 is SYGVQD (reference sequence). This CDR3 has 16 amino acids. The J segment lost 1 base and the V segment lost 9 bases, leaving 9 bases of the junction unmatched. The chain's CDR3 is CASATSGIEGTDTQYF. CDR3 coding DNA: TGCGCCAGTGCGACTAGCGGGATTGAGGGCACAGATACGCAGTATTTT.

The chain joins TRBV25-1 to TRBJ2-7; 11 bases line up with TRBD1. V dropped 5 bases and J dropped 5; count of bases not matched to a gene: 5. Germline V gene sequence: CDR1 MGHDK, CDR2 SYGVNS. The CDR3 spans 14 residues. CDR3 amino acids: CASSKGQGGHEQYF. In DNA, the CDR3 is TGTGCCAGCAGTAAGGGACAGGGGGGACACGAGCAGTACTTC.

This clone was seen a single time. This chain joins TRBV5-4 and TRBJ2-2; D is unclear. Trimming removed 4 bases from V and 6 bases from J, with 16 bases in between. The CDR3 totals 15 residues. Germline CDR1 is SGHNT and CDR2 is YYREEE (reference sequence). The CDR3 DNA is TGTGCCAGCAGCGACGAGGCGAATTGGTCCGGGGAGCTGTTTTTT. Translating it yields CASSDEANWSGELFF.

The gene calls are TRBV24-1 and TRBJ1-2; 8 bases are a match to TRBD1. CDR3 size: 15 residues. CDR1 is KGHDR, CDR2 SFDVKD, per germline. Trimming removed 3 bases from V and 2 bases from J; junction bases left unmatched: 4. The chain's CDR3 is CATSDHRGGNYGYTF. As DNA, the CDR3 is TGTGCCACCAGTGATCACAGGGGGGGAAACTATGGCTACACCTTC.

As for this clone: Other DNA variants within this sample encode the same CDR3. This chain joins TRBV30 and TRBJ2-3; a possible D gene is TRBD2 (7 bases). CDR3 length: 14 amino acids. Trimming left V 0 bases short and J 3 bases short, with 10 bases between. Germline V gene lookup returns CDR1 GTSNPN and CDR2 SVGIG (reference sequence). The CDR3 nucleotides read TGTGCCTGGAGTGTAGGGGGAGGGACAGATACGCAGTATTTT. This translates into CAWSVGGGTDTQYF.

This chain's CDR3 is CASRSPGGTDTQYF. The DNA of the CDR3 is TGTGCCAGCAGATCTCCCGGAGGCACAGATACGCAGTATTTT. The chain links TRBV5-4 to TRBJ2-3; D not certain. Germline V gene lookup returns CDR1 SGHNT and CDR2 YYREEE (reference sequence). This CDR3 is built from 14 residues. V was trimmed by 5 bases and J by 1 base, leaving 11 bases between them. The full variable domain, completed using reference TRBV5-4 and TRBJ2-3, is ETGVTQSPTHLIKTRGQQVTLRCSSQSGHNTVSWYQQALGQGPQFIFQYYREEENGRGNFPPRFSGLQFPNYSSELNVNALELDDSALYLCASRSPGGTDTQYFGPGTRLTVL.

The CDR3 DNA reads as TGTGCCACCAGTGATTTGGCGCTAGCGGGCGGCACAGATACGCAGTATTTT. Protein: CATSDLALAGGTDTQYF. The V call is TRBV24-1, the J call TRBJ2-3; 8 nucleotides match TRBD2. This CDR3 has 17 amino acids. With 0 bases clipped from V and 1 base from J, the junction kept 5 bases outside the gene matches. The germline CDR1 and CDR2 sequences are KGHDR and SFDVKD.

The chain has TRBV5-1 and TRBJ2-1; tentatively, D is TRBD2 (5 bases). The V end was cut by 4 bases, the J end by 10 bases, with 12 bases between. Germline CDR1 is SGHRS and CDR2 is YFSETQ. The CDR3 runs 12 residues. CDR3 amino acids: CASSTGLLEQFF. The CDR3 bases are TGCGCCAGCAGCACCGGACTTCTGGAGCAGTTCTTC.

This chain links TRBV30 with TRBJ2-7, with a tentative D call TRBD2 (5 bases). V was shortened by 4 bases and J by 3 bases, with 10 bases between the two germline ends. The CDR3 covers 12 residues. Germline CDR1 is GTSNPN and CDR2 is SVGIG (reference sequence). CDR3 loop: CAWTYRDYEQYF. The CDR3 DNA sequence: TGTGCCTGGACTTACCGGGACTACGAGCAGTACTTC.

This sequence joins TRBV19 and TRBJ1-6; D might be TRBD1 (5 bases). This CDR3 is 14 amino acids long. Between the trimmed V and J ends, which lost 5 bases and 7 bases, there was a span of 12 bases. The germline V gene has CDR1 LNHDA and CDR2 SQIVND (reference sequence). CDR3: CASSSRVGNSPLHF. DNA for the CDR3: TGTGCCAGTAGTTCCAGGGTTGGCAATTCACCCCTCCACTTT.

This chain connects TRBV5-6 to TRBJ1-2, with 10 positions matching TRBD1. Germline V gene lookup returns CDR1 SGHDT and CDR2 YYEEEE. The ends lost 4 bases at V and 4 bases at J; junction bases unmatched: 1. This CDR3 spans 13 amino acids. The CDR3 DNA follows: TGTGCCAGCAGCCGGGACAGGGGCTATGGCTACACCTTC. This codes for CASSRDRGYGYTF.